These T cell receptor beta chains were read from a single sample in a study of blood T cell repertoires in COVID-19. Only in-frame clones appear in the TCRdb table, and some are missing; sequencing was by immunoSEQ multiplex PCR. The data show roughly 330,000 clones, around 84% seen once. What was sequenced was PBMCs or T cells enriched from blood (not recorded which). The receptors stem from a woman between 18 and 29 years old who had recovered from COVID-19. CDR3s leave out the opening cysteine and the closing phenylalanine or tryptophan. D genes are given only for firm matches.

d_gene | len | j_gene | v_gene | CDR3aa
TRBD1 | 12 | TRBJ1-2 | TRBV10-2 | ATAGQTRNYGYT
. | 15 | TRBJ1-3 | TRBV4-1 | ASSLGGGRTSGNTIY
TRBD1 | 15 | TRBJ1-2 | TRBV30 | AYQSLPDRLRGYGYT
. | 13 | TRBJ1-2 | TRBV6-6 | ASSYSLGGGYGYT
TRBD2 | 14 | TRBJ2-2 | TRBV6-6 | ASRIMTSGNTGELF
TRBD1 | 12 | TRBJ1-2 | TRBV6-5 | ASSPVDRGLGYT
. | 12 | TRBJ2-7 | TRBV24-1 | ATSDGQLTGEQY
. | 11 | TRBJ1-1 | TRBV9 | ASSPPRETEAF
TRBD1 | 14 | TRBJ1-2 | TRBV7-9 | ASSLGVGQGVIGYT
TRBD1 | 13 | TRBJ1-2 | TRBV30 | AWSVVYRGNYGYT
. | 11 | TRBJ2-1 | TRBV12-5 | ASLTRENNEQF
TRBD2 | 12 | TRBJ2-7 | TRBV3-1/TRBV3-2 | ASSYLTSVGEQY
. | 12 | TRBJ1-1 | TRBV3-1/TRBV3-2 | ASSRFGGDTEAF
. | 12 | TRBJ2-5 | TRBV6-5 | ASRPRVSQETQY